This TCR beta chain was sequenced in a study of T cells in Graves' hyperthyroidism and ophthalmopathy (dated by TCRdb to about 2019). Background on the whole study: TCR V-J signatures able to tell the groups apart were searched for in a discovery cohort of about a hundred patients, of whom fewer than 45 had Graves' ophthalmopathy and around 56 had stable Graves' hyperthyroidism. Whether ophthalmopathy could be predicted prospectively was tested in an independent validation cohort made up of under 20 hyperthyroidism patients plus 17 patients who later progressed to ophthalmopathy. For training and testing, the 100 or so patients in the discovery cohort were randomly divided in a 7:3 ratio. In roughly six Graves' hyperthyroidism patients, the study also compared T-cell repertoires from thyroid tissue with T-cell repertoires from blood. After blood sampling, hyperthyroidism patients were treated with methimazole at a starting dose of 30 mg daily, and ophthalmopathy patients were treated with high-dose intravenous methylprednisolone. The paper describes TCR Vbeta CDR3 sequencing of about 140 peripheral blood samples, made up of 43 ophthalmopathy patients, 70 to 75 hyperthyroidism patients and some 17 progressor patients. Results and caveats for the whole study, not just this receptor: Sample size was not statistically predetermined, and investigators were not blinded to group allocation. In validation, progression to ophthalmopathy was predicted by the model with 70% to 71% sensitivity and nearly 75% specificity, a median of approximately 6.5 months before onset. Most expanded thyroid clonotypes (frequency above 0.001) were also found in blood, which suggests that blood repertoires may mirror thyroid immune responses. Ophthalmopathy was separated from stable hyperthyroidism by a 13 V-J signature model, with about 86% sensitivity and around 81% specificity obtained in cross-validation and 80%/75% obtained in testing.

A patient counted as having stable Graves' hyperthyroidism if no progression to ophthalmopathy occurred over 18 months of follow-up. Hyperthyroidism patients were aged 18 to 65 years and newly diagnosed, with disease duration of less than 2 months. Patients with uncontrolled infections, other autoimmune diseases, pregnancy or lactation were excluded. Clinical symptoms, serum thyroxine and TRAb, thyroid ultrasound, and orbital computed tomography formed the basis for the diagnoses. Total RNA was extracted using Trizol reagent, and RNA quality was assessed on an Agilent 2100 Bioanalyzer. The TCR beta CDR3 regions were amplified from the RNA transcripts. The TCR CDR3 was subjected to a first round of RT-PCR using the HTBI primer set and the Qiagen OneStep RT-PCR kit. A second multiplex PCR round built the libraries, followed by size selection and purification. Paired-end sequencing of the libraries was performed with 100 bp reads on an Illumina HiSeq2000. The study's own analysis went as follows. Raw data were processed with SOAPnuke, discarding reads with adapters, uncalled bases, mean Phred below 15, or no exact constant-primer or identifier match. High-quality paired reads were merged with COPE v1.2.5, and unique nucleotide sequences were defined as clonotypes. Clonotypes were aligned to IMGT TRBV, TRBD and TRBJ reference segments using MiTCR v1.1. Analysis was restricted to V-J combinations with a frequency above 0.0001, which covered 98% to 99.2% of repertoires. The TCS score was defined as the ratio of F50 (clonal expansion) to E x V (chaos), calculated using BLOSUM62-based TCRdist between CDR3 peptides within each V-J. Welch's t-statistics and random forest reduced just over 500 V-J features to 13, which were used in a naive Bayes classifier (R e1071). TCRdb cleaned the public reads at Q25 with fastp, built clones with MiXCR and kept in-frame beta chains. Merged by CDR3 protein, the rows form single entries marked with the most common genes and DNA. The V and J calls reflect TCRdb's pipeline rather than the authors' work. The table for this sample lists about 560,000 distinct CDR3 sequences; roughly 50% of them were counted only once. 8% to 8.5% of the sample belongs to the ten largest clones.

There are a few counts of this clonotype. There is no known antigen for this receptor. The sample holds no much larger clone one base away, and base qualities are not on file. The CDR3 has 14 amino acids, counting the end cysteine and phenylalanine. Solely the CDR3 DNA is kept, with 42 bases framed from the first base. The germline V gene (reference sequence) sets CDR1 to SEHNR and CDR2 to FQNEAQ. V is reduced by 2 bases and J by 5 bases, leaving a spacing of 9 bases between them. This TCR was sampled from a woman aged 18-29 years with Graves' hyperthyroidism. Donor details come from another sample of the same person, matched by shared clones. Sequencing used peripheral blood or thyroid tissue (not recorded which). The chain is made from TRBV7-9 and TRBJ1-4, and TRBD1 may be the D gene, going by 6 matching bases. The DNA sequence reads TGTGCCAGCAGCTTACAGGGGTCAAATGAAAAACTGTTTTTT. It translates to CASSLQGSNEKLFF.